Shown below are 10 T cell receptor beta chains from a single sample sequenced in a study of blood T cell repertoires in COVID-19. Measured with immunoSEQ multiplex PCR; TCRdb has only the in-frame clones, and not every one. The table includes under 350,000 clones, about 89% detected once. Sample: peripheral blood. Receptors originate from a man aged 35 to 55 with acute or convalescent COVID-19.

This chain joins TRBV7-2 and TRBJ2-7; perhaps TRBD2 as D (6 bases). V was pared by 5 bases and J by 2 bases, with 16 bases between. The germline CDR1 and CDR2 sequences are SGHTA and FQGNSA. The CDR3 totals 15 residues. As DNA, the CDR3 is TGTGCCAGCAGCCGGTCCGGGACGGGAGCCTACGAGCAGTACTTC. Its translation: CASSRSGTGAYEQYF.

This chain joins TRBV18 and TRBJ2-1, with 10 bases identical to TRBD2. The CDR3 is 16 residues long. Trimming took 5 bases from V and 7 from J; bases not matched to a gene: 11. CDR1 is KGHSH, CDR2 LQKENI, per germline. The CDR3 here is CASSSLAGGLGNEQFF. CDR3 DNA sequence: TGTGCCAGCTCATCCTTAGCGGGGGGCCTGGGTAATGAGCAGTTCTTC. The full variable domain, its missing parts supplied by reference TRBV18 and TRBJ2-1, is NAGVMQNPRHLVRRRGQEARLRCSPMKGHSHVYWYRQLPEEGLKFMVYLQKENIIDESGMPKERFSAEFPKEGPSILRIQQVVRGDSAAYFCASSSLAGGLGNEQFFGPGTRLTVL.

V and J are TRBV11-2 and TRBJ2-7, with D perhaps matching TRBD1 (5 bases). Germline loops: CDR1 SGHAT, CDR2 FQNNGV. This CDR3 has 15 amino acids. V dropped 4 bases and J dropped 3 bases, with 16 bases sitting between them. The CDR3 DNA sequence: TGTGCCAGCAGCTCCCGCAGGGTCAATGACTACGAGCAGTACTTC. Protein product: CASSSRRVNDYEQYF. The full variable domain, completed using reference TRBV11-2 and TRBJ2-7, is EAGVAQSPRYKIIEKRQSVAFWCNPISGHATLYWYQQILGQGPKLLIQFQNNGVVDDSQLPKDRFSAERLKGVDSTLKIQPAKLEDSAVYLCASSSRRVNDYEQYFGPGTRLTVT.

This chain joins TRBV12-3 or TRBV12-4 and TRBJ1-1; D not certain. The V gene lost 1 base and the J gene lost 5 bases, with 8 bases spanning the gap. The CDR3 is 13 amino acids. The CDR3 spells CASSLVSDTEAFF. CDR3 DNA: TGTGCCAGCAGTTTAGTCAGCGATACTGAAGCTTTCTTT.

The CDR3 DNA follows: TGTGCCACCAGTGATCCCACGAACACCGGGGAGCTGTTTTTT. Translated: CATSDPTNTGELFF. This rearrangement joins TRBV24-1 to TRBJ2-2, with unresolved D. Germline V gene data show CDR1 as KGHDR and CDR2 as SFDVKD. The CDR3 is 14 residues long. V lost 3 bases and J 0 bases, leaving 4 bases between the germline ends.

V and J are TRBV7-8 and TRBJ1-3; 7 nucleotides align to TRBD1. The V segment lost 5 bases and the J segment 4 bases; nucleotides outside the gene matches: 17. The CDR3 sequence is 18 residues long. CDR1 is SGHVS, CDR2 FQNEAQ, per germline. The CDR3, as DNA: TGTGCCAGCAGCCTATTCCCTTCAGGGGGGCGTACGGGAAACACCATATATTTT. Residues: CASSLFPSGGRTGNTIYF.

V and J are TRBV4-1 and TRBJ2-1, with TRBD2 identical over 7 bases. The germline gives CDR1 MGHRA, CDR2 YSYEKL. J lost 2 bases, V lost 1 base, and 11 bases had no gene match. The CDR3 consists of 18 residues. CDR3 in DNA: TGCGCCAGCAGCCAAGGAGGACTAGGGTCGTTAGCCTACAATGAGCAGTTCTTC. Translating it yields CASSQGGLGSLAYNEQFF.

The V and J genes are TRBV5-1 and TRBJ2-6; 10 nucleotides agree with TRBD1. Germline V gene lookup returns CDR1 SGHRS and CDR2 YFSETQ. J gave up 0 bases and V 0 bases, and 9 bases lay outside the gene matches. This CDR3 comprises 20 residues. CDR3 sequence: CASSLGGQGRFSSGANVLTF. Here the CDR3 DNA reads TGCGCCAGCAGCTTGGGGGGACAGGGGCGATTCAGCTCTGGGGCCAACGTCCTGACTTTC.

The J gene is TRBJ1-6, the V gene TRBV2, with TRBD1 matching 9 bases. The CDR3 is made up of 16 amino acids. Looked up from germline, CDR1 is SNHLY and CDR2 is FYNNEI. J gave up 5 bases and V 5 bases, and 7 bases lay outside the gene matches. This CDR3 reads CASSLQGALNNSPLHF. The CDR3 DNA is TGTGCCAGCAGTCTACAGGGGGCATTGAATAATTCACCCCTCCACTTT.

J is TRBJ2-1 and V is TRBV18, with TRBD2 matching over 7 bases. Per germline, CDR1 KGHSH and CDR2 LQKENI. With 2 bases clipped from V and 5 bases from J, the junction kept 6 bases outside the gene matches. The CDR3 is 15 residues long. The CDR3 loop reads CASSPFFLADNEQFF. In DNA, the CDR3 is TGTGCCAGCTCACCATTTTTCCTAGCGGACAATGAGCAGTTCTTC.